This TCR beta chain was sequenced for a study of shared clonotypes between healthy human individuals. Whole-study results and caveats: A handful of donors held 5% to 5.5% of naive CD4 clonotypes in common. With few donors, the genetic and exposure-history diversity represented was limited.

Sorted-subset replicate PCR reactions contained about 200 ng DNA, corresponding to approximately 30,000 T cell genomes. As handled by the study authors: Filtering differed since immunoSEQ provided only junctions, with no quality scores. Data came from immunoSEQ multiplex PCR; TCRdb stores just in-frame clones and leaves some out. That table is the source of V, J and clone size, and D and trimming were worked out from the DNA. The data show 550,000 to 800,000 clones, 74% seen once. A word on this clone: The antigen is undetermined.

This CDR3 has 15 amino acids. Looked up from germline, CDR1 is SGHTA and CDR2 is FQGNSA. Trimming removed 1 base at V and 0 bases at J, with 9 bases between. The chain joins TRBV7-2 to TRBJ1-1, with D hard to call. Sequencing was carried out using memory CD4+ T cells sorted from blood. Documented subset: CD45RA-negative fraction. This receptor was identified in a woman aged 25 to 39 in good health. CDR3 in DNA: TGTGCCAGCAGCTTAGGAAGTAGGTTGAACACTGAAGCTTTCTTT. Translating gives CASSLGSRLNTEAFF. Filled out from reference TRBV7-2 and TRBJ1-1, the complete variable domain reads GAGVSQSPSNKVTEKGKDVELRCDPISGHTALYWYRQSLGQGLEFLIYFQGNSAPDKSGLPSDRFSAERTGGSVSTLTIQRTQQEDSAVYLCASSLGSRLNTEAFFGQGTRLTVV.